This TCR beta chain was sequenced in a study of blood T cell repertoires in COVID-19. Overall study context: The United States, Italy and Spain provided the acute and convalescent COVID-19 samples. The analysed material was cDNA or gDNA that came from T cells, B-cell-depleted T cells, or PBMCs.

Assay: immunoSEQ multiplex PCR; the TCRdb copy retains only in-frame clones and omits some. The sample lists some 490,000 clones; 70% to 90% were seen once. Those who participated ranged in age from roughly 18 to 100 years and resided in roughly 26 US areas. Per germline, CDR1 SGHAT and CDR2 FQNNGV. This CDR3 contains 13 residues. Deletions cut 6 bases from V and 1 base from J, with 9 bases between. Regarding this clone: This CDR3 is also generated by other DNA sequences in the sample.

This clonotype was sampled from an older woman who had recovered from COVID-19. The chain joins TRBV11-2 to TRBJ1-1; TRBD1 might be the D (5 bases). Sequenced: PBMCs or T cells enriched from blood (not recorded which). CDR3 sequence (DNA): TGTGCCAGCAGTTTAACAGGGAACACTGAAGCTTTCTTT. Amino acid sequence: CASSLTGNTEAFF. Drawing the rest from reference TRBV11-2 and TRBJ1-1, the complete variable domain is EAGVAQSPRYKIIEKRQSVAFWCNPISGHATLYWYQQILGQGPKLLIQFQNNGVVDDSQLPKDRFSAERLKGVDSTLKIQPAKLEDSAVYLCASSLTGNTEAFFGQGTRLTVV.